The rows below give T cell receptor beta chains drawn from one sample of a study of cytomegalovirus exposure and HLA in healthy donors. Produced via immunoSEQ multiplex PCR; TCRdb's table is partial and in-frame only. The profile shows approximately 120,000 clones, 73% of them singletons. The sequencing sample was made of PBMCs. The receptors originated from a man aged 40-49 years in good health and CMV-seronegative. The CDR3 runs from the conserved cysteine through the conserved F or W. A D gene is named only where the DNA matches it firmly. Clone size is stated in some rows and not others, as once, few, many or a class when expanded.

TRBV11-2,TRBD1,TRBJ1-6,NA,CASIPAGTGRAPLHF,TGTGCCAGCATCCCCGCGGGGACAGGCCGAGCACCCCTCCACTTT
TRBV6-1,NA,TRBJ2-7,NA,CASSEVNSPQVYEQYF,TGTGCCAGCAGTGAAGTTAACAGCCCTCAGGTCTACGAGCAGTACTTC
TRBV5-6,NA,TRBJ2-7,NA,CASRTFDTDYEQYF,TGTGCCAGCAGGACGTTTGATACAGACTACGAGCAGTACTTC
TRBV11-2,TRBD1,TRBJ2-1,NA,CASSTQQGANEQFF,TGTGCCAGCAGCACCCAACAGGGGGCGAATGAGCAGTTCTTC
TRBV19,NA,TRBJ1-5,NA,CASSIYSGDNQPQHF,TGTGCCAGTAGTATCTATTCCGGGGACAATCAGCCCCAGCATTTT
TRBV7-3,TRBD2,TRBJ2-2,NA,CASSSTSGGTGELFF,TGTGCCAGCAGCTCCACTAGCGGGGGTACCGGGGAGCTGTTTTTT
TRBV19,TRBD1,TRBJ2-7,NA,CASSTVRGQHEQYF,TGTGCCAGTAGTACGGTCAGGGGGCAGCACGAGCAGTACTTC
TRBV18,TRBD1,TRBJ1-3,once,CASSPNPGTGDAGNTIYF,TGTGCCAGCTCACCAAATCCCGGGACAGGGGACGCTGGAAACACCATATATTTT
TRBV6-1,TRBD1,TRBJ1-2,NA,CASQSLGQALGYTF,TGTGCCAGCCAGAGTCTCGGACAGGCGTTAGGGTACACCTTC
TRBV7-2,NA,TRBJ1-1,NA,CASSFPTEYEAFF,TGTGCCAGCAGCTTTCCGACAGAGTATGAAGCTTTCTTT
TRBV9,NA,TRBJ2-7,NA,CASSRDNYEQYF,TGTGCCAGCAGCCGCGACAACTACGAGCAGTACTTC
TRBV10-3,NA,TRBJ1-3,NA,CAISQTAGNTIYF,TGTGCCATCAGTCAGACTGCTGGAAACACCATATATTTT
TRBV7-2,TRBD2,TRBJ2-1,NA,CASSPSGGAVGYEQFF,TGTGCCAGCAGCCCTAGCGGGGGGGCCGTCGGCTATGAGCAGTTCTTC
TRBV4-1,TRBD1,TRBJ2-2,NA,CASTTARQGANTGELFF,TGCGCCAGCACCACCGCCCGACAGGGTGCGAACACCGGGGAGCTGTTTTTT
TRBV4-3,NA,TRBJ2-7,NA,CASSSGVAPSYEQYF,TGCGCCAGCAGCTCAGGGGTAGCTCCCTCCTACGAGCAGTACTTC
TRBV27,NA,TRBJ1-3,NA,CASGFPGGIGNTIYF,TGTGCCAGCGGATTCCCGGGGGGAATTGGAAACACCATATATTTT
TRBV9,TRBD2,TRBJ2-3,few,CASSVGASGGTDTQYF,TGTGCCAGCAGCGTAGGGGCTAGCGGGGGCACAGATACGCAGTATTTT
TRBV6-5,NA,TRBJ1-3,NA,CASSPSTSGNTIYF,TGTGCCAGCAGCCCATCGACATCTGGAAACACCATATATTTT
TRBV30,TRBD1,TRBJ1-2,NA,CAWRYLGTGGIEPILNYGYTF,TGTGCCTGGAGATACTTGGGGACAGGGGGAATCGAACCCATTCTTAACTATGGCTACACCTTC
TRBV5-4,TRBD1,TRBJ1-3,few,CASSLVQGVSSGNTIYF,TGTGCCAGCAGCTTGGTTCAGGGGGTGAGCTCTGGAAACACCATATATTTT
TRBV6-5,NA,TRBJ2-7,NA,CASSSGLSREQYF,TGTGCCAGCAGCAGTGGACTGTCCCGCGAGCAGTACTTC
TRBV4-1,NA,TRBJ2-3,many,CASRQVTSTDTQYF,TGCGCCAGCCGGCAGGTAACTAGCACAGATACGCAGTATTTT
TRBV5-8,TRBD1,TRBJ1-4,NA,CASSLGRTGRDEKLFF,TGTGCCAGCAGCTTGGGCCGGACAGGGAGGGATGAAAAACTGTTTTTT
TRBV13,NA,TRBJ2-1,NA,CASSQYRGAGDNEQFF,TGTGCCAGCAGCCAATATCGGGGGGCCGGGGACAATGAGCAGTTCTTC
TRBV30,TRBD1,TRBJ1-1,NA,CAWSEYRGRMSEAFF,TGTGCCTGGAGCGAGTACAGGGGGCGAATGAGTGAAGCTTTCTTT